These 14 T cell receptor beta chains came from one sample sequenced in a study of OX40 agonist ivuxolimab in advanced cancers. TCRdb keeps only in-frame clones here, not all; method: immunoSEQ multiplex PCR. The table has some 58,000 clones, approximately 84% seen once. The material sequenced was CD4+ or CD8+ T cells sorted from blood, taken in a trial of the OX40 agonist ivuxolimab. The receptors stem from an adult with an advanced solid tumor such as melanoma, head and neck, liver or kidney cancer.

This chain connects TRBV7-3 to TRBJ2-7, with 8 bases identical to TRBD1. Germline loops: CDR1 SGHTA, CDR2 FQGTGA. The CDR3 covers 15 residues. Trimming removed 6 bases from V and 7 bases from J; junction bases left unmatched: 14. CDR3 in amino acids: CASRTGGTLAGEQYF. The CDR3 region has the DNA TGTGCCAGCAGAACAGGGGGAACTTTAGCCGGTGAGCAGTACTTC.

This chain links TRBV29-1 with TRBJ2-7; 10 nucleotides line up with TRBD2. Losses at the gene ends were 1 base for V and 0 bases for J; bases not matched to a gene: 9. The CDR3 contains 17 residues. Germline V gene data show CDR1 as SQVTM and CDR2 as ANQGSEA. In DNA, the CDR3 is TGCAGCGTTGAAGGAAGAATTAGCGGGAGGAGCTCCTACGAGCAGTACTTC. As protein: CSVEGRISGRSSYEQYF.

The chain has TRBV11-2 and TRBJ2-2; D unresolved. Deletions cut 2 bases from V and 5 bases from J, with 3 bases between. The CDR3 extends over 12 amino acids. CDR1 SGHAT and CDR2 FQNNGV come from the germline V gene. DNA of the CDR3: TGTGCCAGCAGCTTATGGACCGGGGAGCTGTTTTTT. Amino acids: CASSLWTGELFF.

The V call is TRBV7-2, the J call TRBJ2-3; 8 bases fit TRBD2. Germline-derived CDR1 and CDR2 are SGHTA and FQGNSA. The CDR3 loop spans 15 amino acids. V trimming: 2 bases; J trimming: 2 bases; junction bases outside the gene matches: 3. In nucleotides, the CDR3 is TGTGCCAGCAGCTTAACTAGCGGAACCACAGATACGCAGTATTTT. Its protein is CASSLTSGTTDTQYF.

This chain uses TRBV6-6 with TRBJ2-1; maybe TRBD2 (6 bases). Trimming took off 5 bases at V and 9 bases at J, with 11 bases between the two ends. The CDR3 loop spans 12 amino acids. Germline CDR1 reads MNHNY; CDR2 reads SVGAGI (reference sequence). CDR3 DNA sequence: TGTGCCAGCAGTCCCGGGGGTGGTGAGCAGTTCTTC. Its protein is CASSPGGGEQFF.

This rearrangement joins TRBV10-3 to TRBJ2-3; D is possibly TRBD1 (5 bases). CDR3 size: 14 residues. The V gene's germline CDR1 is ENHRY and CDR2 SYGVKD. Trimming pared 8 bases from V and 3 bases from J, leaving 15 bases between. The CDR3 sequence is CAIQGYGWTDTQYF. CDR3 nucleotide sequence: TGTGCCATCCAGGGATATGGCTGGACAGATACGCAGTATTTT.

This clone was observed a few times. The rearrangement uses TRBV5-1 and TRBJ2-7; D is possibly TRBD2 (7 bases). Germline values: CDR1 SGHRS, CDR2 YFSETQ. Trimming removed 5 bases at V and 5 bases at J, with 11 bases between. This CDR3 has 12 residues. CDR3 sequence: CASRGGGHEQYF. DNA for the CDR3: TGCGCCAGCAGGGGCGGGGGCCACGAGCAGTACTTC.

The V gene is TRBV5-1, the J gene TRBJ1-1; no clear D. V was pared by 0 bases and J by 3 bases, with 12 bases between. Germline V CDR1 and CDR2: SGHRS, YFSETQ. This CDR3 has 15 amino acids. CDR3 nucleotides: TGCGCCAGCAGCTTGGTGCCCGGGTCCCACACTGAAGCTTTCTTT. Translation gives CASSLVPGSHTEAFF. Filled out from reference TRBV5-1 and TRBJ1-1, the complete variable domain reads KAGVTQTPRYLIKTRGQQVTLSCSPISGHRSVSWYQQTPGQGLQFLFEYFSETQRNKGNFPGRFSGRQFSNSRSEMNVSTLELGDSALYLCASSLVPGSHTEAFFGQGTRLTVV.

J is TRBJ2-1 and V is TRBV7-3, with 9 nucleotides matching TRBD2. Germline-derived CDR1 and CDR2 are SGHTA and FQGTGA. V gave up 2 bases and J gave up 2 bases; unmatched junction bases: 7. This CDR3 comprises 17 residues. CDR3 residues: CASSLAGGPLTYNEQFF. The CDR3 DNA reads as TGTGCCAGCAGCTTAGCGGGAGGGCCTTTAACCTACAATGAGCAGTTCTTC. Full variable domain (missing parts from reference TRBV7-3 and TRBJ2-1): GAGVSQTPSNKVTEKGKYVELRCDPISGHTALYWYRQSLGQGPEFLIYFQGTGAADDSGLPNDRFFAVRPEGSVSTLKIQRTERGDSAVYLCASSLAGGPLTYNEQFFGPGTRLTVL.

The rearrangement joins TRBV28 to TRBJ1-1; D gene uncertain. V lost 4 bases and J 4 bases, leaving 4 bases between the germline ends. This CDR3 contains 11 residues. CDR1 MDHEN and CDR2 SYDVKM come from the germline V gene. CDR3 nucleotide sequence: TGTGCCAGCAGTTCGGTCACTGAAGCTTTCTTT. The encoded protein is CASSSVTEAFF.

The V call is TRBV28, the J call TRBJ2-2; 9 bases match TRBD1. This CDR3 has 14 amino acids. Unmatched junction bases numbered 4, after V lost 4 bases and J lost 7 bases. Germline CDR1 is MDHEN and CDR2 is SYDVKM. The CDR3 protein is CASSSQGAGGELFF. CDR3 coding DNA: TGTGCCAGCAGTTCACAGGGGGCAGGCGGGGAGCTGTTTTTT.

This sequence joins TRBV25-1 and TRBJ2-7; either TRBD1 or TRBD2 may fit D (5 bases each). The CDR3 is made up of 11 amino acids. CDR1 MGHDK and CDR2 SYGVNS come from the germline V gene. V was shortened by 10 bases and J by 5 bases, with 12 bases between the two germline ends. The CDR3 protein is CATSPGHEQYF. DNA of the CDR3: TGTGCCACCTCCCCGGGACACGAGCAGTACTTC.

The CDR3 DNA follows: TGTGCCAGCAGCCCTTTAGGGAAACCATCTTCCGGGGAGCTGTTTTTT. Translated: CASSPLGKPSSGELFF. The rearrangement joins TRBV7-9 to TRBJ2-2; D is ambiguous. This CDR3 contains 16 residues. Germline CDR1 and CDR2: SEHNR and FQNEAQ (reference sequence). V shed 5 bases and J shed 6 bases, with 19 bases lying between them.

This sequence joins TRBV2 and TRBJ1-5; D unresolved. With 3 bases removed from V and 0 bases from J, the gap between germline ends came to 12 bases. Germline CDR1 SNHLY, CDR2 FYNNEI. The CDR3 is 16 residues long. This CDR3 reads CASSEDGEYSNQPQHF. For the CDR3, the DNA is TGTGCCAGCAGTGAGGACGGGGAATATAGCAATCAGCCCCAGCATTTT.